These 2 T cell receptor beta chains were all obtained from the same sample, sequenced in a study of CD8+CD57+ T cells in acquired aplastic anemia. Genomic DNA acted as the template from which TCR beta VDJ combination and CDR3 sequence profiling were carried out. TCRdb reprocessed the reads via MiXCR and lists one record per CDR3 protein. Altogether around 250,000 distinct CDR3 sequences are present, 82% being singletons, with the ten largest covering approximately 40%. Patients chosen for sequencing had CD8+CD57+ cells that had expanded, as shown by flow cytometry. Sequencing was done on a sample of sorted CD4+, CD8+, or CD8+CD57+ T cells (not recorded which) from PBMCs. These receptors originate from a human donor with aplastic anemia.

The J gene is TRBJ1-6, the V gene TRBV20-1; TRBD1 agrees at 9 bases. From germline, CDR1 is DFQATT and CDR2 SNEGSKA (reference sequence). V lost 5 bases, J lost 10 bases, and 6 bases stayed unmatched. CDR3 length: 13 amino acids. CDR3 in amino acids: CSAGDRVGSPLHF. The CDR3 DNA sequence: TGCAGTGCTGGGGACAGGGTTGGCTCACCCCTCCACTTT.

The count of this clonotype is one. A junction boundary mismatches the germline segment, possibly from a read error. The genes are TRBV7-8 and TRBJ2-5; the match to TRBD1 covers 7 bases. CDR3 length equals 12 residues. Germline V lookup: CDR1 SGHVS, CDR2 FQNEAQ. The CDR3 bases are TGTGCCAGCCGCTTGGCTAGGGGGCCCCTTCACTTC. This sequence encodes CASRLARGPLHF.